Listed below are T cell receptor beta chains from one sample, sequenced in a study of blood T cell repertoires in COVID-19. Some clones are missing from TCRdb's copy, which holds only in-frame ones; the method was immunoSEQ multiplex PCR. This table holds about 140,000 clones, around 73% found once. Sequenced: peripheral blood. Receptors originate from a woman between 45 and 65 years old with active or convalescent COVID-19. Both conserved end residues are trimmed from each CDR3. Fields, in order: J gene, V gene, D gene, CDR3 protein. D genes are given only for firm matches.

TRBJ2-7 TRBV7-8 - ASAEGRDEQY
TRBJ2-3 TRBV19 TRBD2 ASSMERGSTDTQY
TRBJ2-3 TRBV7-2 - ASSLLWPPSTDTQY
TRBJ2-3 TRBV6-1 TRBD2 ASSEAFRGADTQY
TRBJ1-1 TRBV29-1 TRBD1 SARGQGNTEAF
TRBJ2-3 TRBV30 TRBD1 AWNQGVSTDTQY
TRBJ1-1 TRBV27 - ASSSDRWNTEAF
TRBJ2-5 TRBV4-2 TRBD1 ASSQDRSGTGQETQY
TRBJ1-4 TRBV11-2 - ASSLGRRQGEKLF
TRBJ2-1 TRBV6-5 TRBD2 ASSPSGGGNNEQF
TRBJ2-1 TRBV5-1 - ASSQDSYNEQF
TRBJ2-2 TRBV30 - AWSVRGARTGELF
TRBJ2-1 TRBV27 TRBD2 ASTPSSGLAGYNEQF
TRBJ2-3 TRBV28 - ASSLGVGGGWPPDTQY
TRBJ2-1 TRBV27 TRBD1 ASRLGQGSLDEQF
TRBJ2-7 TRBV19 TRBD1 ASRKTGGGWEQY
TRBJ1-6 TRBV5-1 - ASSLEPEAVGSSPLH
TRBJ1-2 TRBV9 TRBD1 ASSPNRGSNYGYT
TRBJ1-1 TRBV18 - ASSDGGNTEAF
TRBJ2-5 TRBV9 - ASSAPPGSETQY
TRBJ2-6 TRBV6-5 - ASSLQGAGANVLT
TRBJ1-5 TRBV28 TRBD1 ASSFAGQGSNQPQH
TRBJ2-2 TRBV24-1 TRBD2 ATSRLAANTGELF
TRBJ1-6 TRBV5-1 - ASRSQGNNSPLH
TRBJ1-5 TRBV28 - ASMVPGRYQPQH
TRBJ2-2 TRBV7-7 - ASSLALARNTGELF
TRBJ1-2 TRBV30 - AWSVRPSNRDYGYT
TRBJ2-7 TRBV4-2 TRBD2 ASSQDGGTSVNEQY
TRBJ1-2 TRBV13 - ASSHPGQNYGYT
TRBJ1-1 TRBV29-1 - SVRLNLQTEAF
TRBJ1-2 TRBV14 - ASSQWTGGPYGYT
TRBJ1-5 TRBV7-2 - ASSLEAAVRRVQPQH
TRBJ1-1 TRBV15 - ATSRDGRRGKGNTEAF
TRBJ2-3 TRBV5-4 - ASSLEGGTDTQY
TRBJ1-3 TRBV28 - ASSLLGEGSGNTIY
TRBJ2-3 TRBV3-1/TRBV3-2 TRBD1 ASSRGQGRTDTQY
TRBJ2-4 TRBV3-1/TRBV3-2 - ASSQDREYGALAKNIQY
TRBJ2-7 TRBV4-2 TRBD2 ASSPGGLADSYEQY
TRBJ2-7 TRBV10-2 - ASSVGTQYEQY
TRBJ2-2 TRBV27 TRBD2 ASSPGLAGFTGELF
TRBJ2-1 TRBV1 - TSSQASSSGRGEQF
TRBJ1-2 TRBV29-1 - SVEVTGYGGYT
TRBJ2-1 TRBV7-2 - ASSFGKGYNEQF
TRBJ2-1 TRBV24-1 - ATSVGGTREQF
TRBJ2-2 TRBV28 - ASQEGGELF
TRBJ1-2 TRBV6-5 - ASTHGGGGYGYT
TRBJ2-1 TRBV24-1 TRBD2 ATSDPTHSGKGYNEQF
TRBJ1-2 TRBV19 TRBD1 ASSTTSSTGGYGYT
TRBJ1-5 TRBV6-7 - ASSYPTTPSNQPQH
TRBJ1-5 TRBV27 - ASSLLDSGGPQH
TRBJ1-2 TRBV18 - ASSPPVKGPNYGYT
TRBJ2-3 TRBV3-1/TRBV3-2 TRBD2 ASSQDRRTSGTRGDTQY
TRBJ2-5 TRBV14 - ASSQQLLATQY
TRBJ2-7 TRBV7-2 TRBD2 ASSLWGGTSYEQY
TRBJ1-4 TRBV12-3/TRBV12-4 - ASRGQGEEKLF
TRBJ1-2 TRBV4-1 - ASSQEAVSSYGYT
TRBJ2-1 TRBV5-6 TRBD2 APETSGSPSYNEQF
TRBJ1-2 TRBV18 - ASSPRAGNYGYT
TRBJ2-2 TRBV6-5 - ASSRTVDTGELF